Listed here are 18 T cell receptor beta chains from one sample, sequenced in a study of shared clonotypes between healthy human individuals. Here immunoSEQ multiplex PCR was the method, and the copy in TCRdb shows in-frame clones only, minus some. The table has roughly 1,100,000 clones, more than 60% seen once. Material for sequencing was memory CD4+ T cells sorted from blood. This sample's subset: CD45RA-negative fraction. The receptors here all came from a man aged 18 to 35 in good health.

V gene TRBV6-5 combines with J gene TRBJ1-6; D may be TRBD1 (6 bases). Germline CDR1 MNHEY, CDR2 SVGAGI. V was shortened by 5 bases and J by 8 bases, with 16 bases between the two germline ends. This CDR3 contains 15 residues. The CDR3 loop is CASSRSRTVDSPLHF. As DNA, the CDR3 is TGTGCCAGCAGTCGCAGTAGGACAGTCGATTCACCCCTCCACTTT.

The gene calls are TRBV7-2 and TRBJ2-7; no clear D gene. Germline V gene data show CDR1 as SGHTA and CDR2 as FQGNSA. CDR3 length equals 12 residues. The V and J ends lost 6 bases and 4 bases respectively, with 10 bases between them. CDR3 sequence reads: CASSLVAYEQYF. The CDR3 DNA follows: TGTGCCAGCAGTCTAGTTGCATACGAGCAGTACTTC.

The chain links TRBV6-6 to TRBJ2-3, with D possibly TRBD1 on 6 matching bases. Germline assignment: CDR1 MNHNY and CDR2 SVGAGI (reference sequence). The CDR3 spans 14 residues. V gave up 0 bases and J gave up 5 bases, with 9 bases separating them. The chain's CDR3 is CASSYSGAGDTQYF. As DNA, the CDR3 is TGTGCCAGCAGTTACTCGGGGGCTGGAGATACGCAGTATTTT.

This chain connects TRBV19 to TRBJ1-1; the D gene is possibly TRBD1 (5 bases). Trimming left V 5 bases short and J 11 bases short, with 9 bases between. CDR3 size: 10 residues. The germline V gene has CDR1 LNHDA and CDR2 SQIVND (reference sequence). CDR3 sequence: CASSRGTAFF. The DNA for the CDR3 is TGTGCCAGTAGTCGGGGGACGGCTTTCTTT.

V gene TRBV7-9 combines with J gene TRBJ1-2; no clear D. Germline V gene lookup returns CDR1 SEHNR and CDR2 FQNEAQ (reference sequence). The V gene lost 1 base and the J gene lost 8 bases, with 17 bases spanning the gap. This CDR3 is 15 amino acids long. CDR3 in DNA: TGTGCCAGCAGCTTAGAAGTTCCAACCACGATAGGCTACACCTTC. Its translation: CASSLEVPTTIGYTF.

The chain carries TRBV30 and TRBJ1-6; D is unresolved. Looked up from germline, CDR1 is GTSNPN and CDR2 is SVGIG (reference sequence). The germline V and J ends were trimmed by 1 base and 4 bases, with 2 bases remaining between them. This CDR3 comprises 12 residues. CDR3 region: CAWSEYNSPLHF. CDR3 DNA: TGTGCCTGGAGTGAATATAATTCACCCCTCCACTTT.

The CDR3 here is CASSYSVGLAGYEQYF. CDR3 nucleotide sequence: TGTGCCAGCAGTTACTCAGTTGGACTAGCGGGATACGAGCAGTACTTC. This rearrangement joins TRBV6-5 to TRBJ2-7, with 12 bases aligning to TRBD2. The CDR3 covers 16 residues. J lost 4 bases, V lost 0 bases, and 4 bases had no gene match. Germline V gene data show CDR1 as MNHEY and CDR2 as SVGAGI.

The genes are TRBV5-1 and TRBJ1-6, with 8 bases lining up with TRBD1. The length of the CDR3 is 15 residues. CDR1 is SGHRS and CDR2 is YFSETQ in the germline V gene. V dropped 1 base and J dropped 7; count of bases not matched to a gene: 4. CDR3 loop: CASSLTGQGNSPLHF. The CDR3 DNA is TGCGCCAGCAGCTTGACCGGACAGGGAAATTCACCCCTCCACTTT.

This rearrangement joins TRBV29-1 to TRBJ2-5; no clear D gene. The length of the CDR3 is 11 residues. Germline assignment: CDR1 SQVTM and CDR2 ANQGSEA. V was clipped by 8 bases and J by 2 bases, with 9 bases between them. Here the CDR3 DNA reads TGCAGCTTTGCTGGGCAAGAGACCCAGTACTTC. Translated, it gives CSFAGQETQYF.

This sequence joins TRBV5-6 and TRBJ1-4; TRBD1 agrees at 7 bases. Trimming cost V 5 bases and J 3 bases; bases outside gene matches: 4. CDR3 length: 14 residues. Germline V lookup: CDR1 SGHDT, CDR2 YYEEEE. CDR3 in amino acids: CASSQGGSNEKLFF. The CDR3 coding sequence is TGTGCCAGCAGTCAGGGGGGGTCTAATGAAAAACTGTTTTTT.

This clone was detected only a few times. The rearrangement joins TRBV5-1 to TRBJ1-5; D possibly corresponds to TRBD1 (6 bases). V dropped 4 bases and J dropped 1 base, with 12 bases sitting between them. This CDR3 region has 15 residues. Germline-derived CDR1 and CDR2 are SGHRS and YFSETQ. CDR3 in DNA: TGCGCCAGCAGCACGACAGGCCAGAGCAATCAGCCCCAGCATTTT. It translates to CASSTTGQSNQPQHF.

The rearrangement links TRBV4-3 to TRBJ2-2, with 7 positions matching TRBD2. Germline-derived CDR1 and CDR2 are LGHNA and YSLEER. CDR3 length: 17 amino acids. The V and J ends lost 2 bases and 7 bases, in that order; junction bases with no gene match: 13. The CDR3 is CASSQIRAGAGGGELFF. The CDR3 coding sequence is TGCGCCAGCAGCCAAATAAGGGCGGGAGCCGGTGGCGGGGAGCTGTTTTTT.

V and J are TRBV5-8 and TRBJ2-6; maybe TRBD1 (5 bases). V was trimmed by 0 bases and J by 0 bases, leaving 13 bases between them. CDR1 SGHTS and CDR2 YDEGEE come from the germline V gene. CDR3 length: 18 residues. The DNA for the CDR3 is TGTGCCAGCAGCTTGGCAGGGAACTTCCTCTCTGGGGCCAACGTCCTGACTTTC. Its translation: CASSLAGNFLSGANVLTF.

The chain uses TRBV7-2 and TRBJ2-1, with a tentative D call TRBD1 (6 bases). Germline values: CDR1 SGHTA, CDR2 FQGNSA. The CDR3 runs to 15 residues. V lost 5 bases and J lost 8, with 19 bases in between. This CDR3 reads CASSRSGRGGDEQFF. As DNA, the CDR3 is TGTGCCAGCAGCCGAAGTGGACGTGGGGGCGATGAGCAGTTCTTC. The complete variable domain, with remaining parts taken from reference TRBV7-2 and TRBJ2-1, reads GAGVSQSPSNKVTEKGKDVELRCDPISGHTALYWYRQSLGQGLEFLIYFQGNSAPDKSGLPSDRFSAERTGGSVSTLTIQRTQQEDSAVYLCASSRSGRGGDEQFFGPGTRLTVL.

The rearrangement uses TRBV10-3 and TRBJ2-7; 9 nucleotides line up with TRBD1. Looked up from germline, CDR1 is ENHRY and CDR2 is SYGVKD. This CDR3 region has 13 residues. Germline trimming cut 7 bases from V and 0 bases from J; bases unmatched to any gene: 1. Here the CDR3 DNA reads TGTGCCATCATGACAGGGGGCTCCTACGAGCAGTACTTC. This translates into CAIMTGGSYEQYF.

The chain joins TRBV7-9 to TRBJ2-2; 7 positions agree with TRBD1. Germline V CDR1 and CDR2: SEHNR, FQNEAQ (reference sequence). Trimming cost V 3 bases and J 5 bases; bases outside gene matches: 3. The CDR3 runs to 14 residues. CDR3 sequence: CASSFGTETGELFF. The CDR3 DNA reads TGTGCCAGCAGCTTTGGGACAGAGACCGGGGAGCTGTTTTTT. The full variable domain, with the rest looked up from reference TRBV7-9 and TRBJ2-2, is DTGVSQNPRHKITKRGQNVTFRCDPISEHNRLYWYRQTLGQGPEFLTYFQNEAQLEKSRLLSDRFSAERPKGSFSTLEIQRTEQGDSAMYLCASSFGTETGELFFGEGSRLTVL.

The CDR3 DNA sequence: TGTGCCAGCAGCTTGCTAGCGGGACAAGAGACCCAGTACTTC. Protein product: CASSLLAGQETQYF. This chain links TRBV11-2 with TRBJ2-5; 9 bases agree with TRBD2. CDR1 and CDR2 from the germline V gene are SGHAT and FQNNGV. V trimming: 3 bases; J trimming: 2 bases; junction bases outside the gene matches: 1. The CDR3 runs 14 residues.

A few counts support this clone. The junction and the germline gene differ at one end; a read error may be behind it. The chain couples TRBV19 to TRBJ1-1; TRBD1 aligns across 9 bases. The germline gives CDR1 LNHDA, CDR2 SQIVND (reference sequence). The CDR3 has 15 residues. The CDR3 protein is CASTLGTGLNTEAFF. The CDR3 coding sequence is TGTGCCAGTACCCTCGGGACAGGGTTGAATACTGAAGCTTTCTTT.